This T cell receptor beta chain was captured by sequencing in a study of CD8 T cells in Susac syndrome. Looking at the study overall: Clinical remission applied to under 10 sequenced Susac syndrome patients, and six had active disease. Patients with Susac syndrome were therapy-naive, treated with corticosteroids, or treated with intravenous immunoglobulin alone when blood was collected. General observations from the study: Peak Susac CD8+ clonal expansion was seen in TEMRA cells and active patients.

The germline gives CDR1 LGHNT, CDR2 FRNRAP. Trimming took 3 bases from V and 5 from J, leaving 10 bases between them. The CDR3 loop spans 13 amino acids. An input of roughly 0.45 to 1 ug of RNA was subjected to reverse transcription using random hexamers. TCRdb ran MiXCR on the immunoSEQ multiplex PCR reads and lists one entry per CDR3 protein. The table lists approximately 190,000 distinct CDR3 sequences, over 90% of them singletons. As regards this clonotype: Its antigen remains unidentified.

The source of this sequence is a human donor with Susac syndrome. Sequencing was performed on CD8+ T cells from PBMCs. V gene TRBV12-5 combines with J gene TRBJ2-5, with a weak D call TRBD1 (6 bases). For the CDR3, the DNA is TGTGCTAGTGGTTTAGGGGGACCGGAGACCCAGTACTTC. Its translation: CASGLGGPETQYF.